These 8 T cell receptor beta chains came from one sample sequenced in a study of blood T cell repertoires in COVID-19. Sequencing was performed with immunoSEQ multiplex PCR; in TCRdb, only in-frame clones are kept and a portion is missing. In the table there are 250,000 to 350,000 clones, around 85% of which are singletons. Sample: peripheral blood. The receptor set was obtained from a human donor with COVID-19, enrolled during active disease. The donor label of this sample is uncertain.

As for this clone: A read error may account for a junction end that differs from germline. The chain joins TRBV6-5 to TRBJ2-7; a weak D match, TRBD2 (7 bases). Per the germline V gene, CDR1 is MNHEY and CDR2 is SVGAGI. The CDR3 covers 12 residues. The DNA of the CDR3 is TGTGCCAGCACTTACGCGGGGGCAGGGGCGTACTTC. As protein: CASTYAGAGAYF.

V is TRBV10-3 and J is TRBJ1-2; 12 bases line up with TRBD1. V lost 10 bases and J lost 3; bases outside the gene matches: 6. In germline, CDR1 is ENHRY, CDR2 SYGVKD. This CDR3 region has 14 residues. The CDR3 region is CASGTGGLDYGYTF. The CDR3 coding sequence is TGTGCCAGCGGGACAGGGGGCTTGGACTATGGCTACACCTTC.

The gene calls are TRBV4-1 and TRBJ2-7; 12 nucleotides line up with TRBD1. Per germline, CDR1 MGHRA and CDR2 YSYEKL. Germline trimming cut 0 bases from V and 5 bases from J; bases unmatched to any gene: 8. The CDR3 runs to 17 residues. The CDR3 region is CASSQEPGQGANDEQYF. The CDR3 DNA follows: TGCGCCAGCAGCCAAGAACCGGGACAGGGGGCCAACGACGAGCAGTACTTC.

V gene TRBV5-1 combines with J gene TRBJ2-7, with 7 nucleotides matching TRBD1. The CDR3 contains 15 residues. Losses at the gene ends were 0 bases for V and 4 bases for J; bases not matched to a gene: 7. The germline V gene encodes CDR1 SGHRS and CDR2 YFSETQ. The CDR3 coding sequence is TGCGCCAGCAGCTTGGGGGGGACAGAGGGATACGAGCAGTACTTC. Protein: CASSLGGTEGYEQYF. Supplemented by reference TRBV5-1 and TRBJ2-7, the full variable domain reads KAGVTQTPRYLIKTRGQQVTLSCSPISGHRSVSWYQQTPGQGLQFLFEYFSETQRNKGNFPGRFSGRQFSNSRSEMNVSTLELGDSALYLCASSLGGTEGYEQYFGPGTRLTVT.

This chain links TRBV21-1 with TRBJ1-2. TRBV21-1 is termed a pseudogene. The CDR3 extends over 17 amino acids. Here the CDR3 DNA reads TGTGCCAGCAGCAAAAGGGCCCGGCGGGGTTCCAACTATGGCTACACCTTC. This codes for CASSKRARRGSNYGYTF.

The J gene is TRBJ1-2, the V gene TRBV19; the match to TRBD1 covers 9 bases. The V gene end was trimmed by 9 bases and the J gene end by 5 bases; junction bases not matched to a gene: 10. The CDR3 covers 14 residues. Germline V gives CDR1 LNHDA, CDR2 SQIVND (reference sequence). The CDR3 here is CASKGRDRAYGYTF. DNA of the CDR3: TGTGCCAGCAAAGGTCGGGACAGGGCTTATGGCTACACCTTC.

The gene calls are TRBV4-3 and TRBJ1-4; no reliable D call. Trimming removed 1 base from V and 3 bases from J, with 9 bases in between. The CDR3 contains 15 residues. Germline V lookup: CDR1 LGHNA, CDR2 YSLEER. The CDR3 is CASSQVVGPNEKLFF. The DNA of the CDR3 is TGCGCCAGCAGCCAAGTCGTTGGCCCTAATGAAAAACTGTTTTTT.

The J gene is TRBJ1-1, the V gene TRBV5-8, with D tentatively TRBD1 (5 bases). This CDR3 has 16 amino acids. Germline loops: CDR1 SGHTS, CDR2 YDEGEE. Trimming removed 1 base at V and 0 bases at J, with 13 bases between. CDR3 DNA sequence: TGTGCCAGCAGCTTGTTCGGGGGGACCATGAACACTGAAGCTTTCTTT. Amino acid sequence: CASSLFGGTMNTEAFF. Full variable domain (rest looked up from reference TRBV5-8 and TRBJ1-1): EAGVTQSPTHLIKTRGQQATLRCSPISGHTSVYWYQQALGLGLQFLLWYDEGEERNRGNFPPRFSGRQFPNYSSELNVNALELEDSALYLCASSLFGGTMNTEAFFGQGTRLTVV.